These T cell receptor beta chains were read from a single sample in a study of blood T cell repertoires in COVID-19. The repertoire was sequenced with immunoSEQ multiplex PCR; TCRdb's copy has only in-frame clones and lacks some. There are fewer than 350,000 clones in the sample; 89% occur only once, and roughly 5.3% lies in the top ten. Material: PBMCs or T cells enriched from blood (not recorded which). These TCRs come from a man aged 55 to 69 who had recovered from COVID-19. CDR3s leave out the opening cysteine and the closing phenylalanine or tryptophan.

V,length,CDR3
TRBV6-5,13,ASSYRQGPTDTQY
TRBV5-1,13,ASSLVAGVNSPLH
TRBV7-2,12,ASSLGPDTGELF
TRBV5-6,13,ASSLVATGVYEQY
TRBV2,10,ASSREPGELF
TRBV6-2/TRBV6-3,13,ASSRGGAGENEQF
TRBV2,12,ASRPGTNSQPQH
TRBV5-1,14,ASSLVLGRDQETQY
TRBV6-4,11,ASSDSDNNEQF
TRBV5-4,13,ASSPRQGKGYGYT